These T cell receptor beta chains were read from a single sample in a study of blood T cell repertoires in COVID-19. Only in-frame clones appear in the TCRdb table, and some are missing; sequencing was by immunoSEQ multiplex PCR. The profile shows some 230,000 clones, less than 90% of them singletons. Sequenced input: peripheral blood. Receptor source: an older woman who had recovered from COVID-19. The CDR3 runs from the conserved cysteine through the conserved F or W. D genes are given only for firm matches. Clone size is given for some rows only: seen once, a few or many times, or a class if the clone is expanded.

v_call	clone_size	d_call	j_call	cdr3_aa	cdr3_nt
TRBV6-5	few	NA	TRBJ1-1	CASSYSGGNTEAFF	TGTGCCAGCAGTTACTCAGGAGGGAACACTGAAGCTTTCTTT
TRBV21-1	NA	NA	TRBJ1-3	CASSNPGQRNTIYF	TGTGCCAGCAGCAACCCGGGACAGAGAAACACCATATATTTT
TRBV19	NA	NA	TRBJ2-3	CASSIISRGSTDTQYF	TGTGCCAGTAGTATAATCTCAAGGGGAAGCACAGATACGCAGTATTTT
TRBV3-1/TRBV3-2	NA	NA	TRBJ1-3	CASSPDGGSGNTIYF	TGTGCCAGCAGCCCGGACGGGGGCTCTGGAAACACCATATATTTT
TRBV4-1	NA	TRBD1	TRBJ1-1	CASSQQPGTGMGTEAFF	TGCGCCAGCAGCCAACAACCAGGGACAGGGATGGGCACTGAAGCTTTCTTT
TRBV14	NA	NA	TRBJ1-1	CASSQESRRAAFF	TGTGCCAGCAGCCAAGAGAGCCGCAGGGCGGCTTTCTTT
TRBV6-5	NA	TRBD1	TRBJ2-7	CASSTGQIAYEQYF	TGTGCCAGCAGTACGGGACAGATCGCCTACGAGCAGTACTTC
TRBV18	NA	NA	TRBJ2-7	CASSSQGVEQYF	TGTGCCAGCTCGTCGCAGGGTGTCGAGCAGTACTTC
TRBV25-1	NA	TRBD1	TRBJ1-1	CASSGDRGKAFF	TGTGCCAGCAGTGGGGACAGGGGGAAAGCTTTCTTT
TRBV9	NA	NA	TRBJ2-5	CASSAYGGETQYF	TGTGCCAGCAGCGCTTACGGCGGTGAGACCCAGTACTTC
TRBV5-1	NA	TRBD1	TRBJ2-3	CASSPTGTGGTDTQYF	TGCGCCAGCAGCCCCACCGGGACAGGGGGCACAGATACGCAGTATTTT
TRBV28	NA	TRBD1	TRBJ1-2	CASSVGGQGGSLPTGNYGYTF	TGTGCCAGCAGTGTCGGTGGACAGGGGGGTTCGCTACCTACGGGGAACTATGGCTACACCTTC
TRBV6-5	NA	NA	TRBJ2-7	CASRYVGAYEQYF	TGTGCCAGCAGGTATGTCGGGGCCTACGAGCAGTACTTC
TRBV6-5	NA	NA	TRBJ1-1	CASSYGSGTEAFF	TGTGCCAGCAGTTACGGCTCCGGGACAGAAGCTTTCTTT
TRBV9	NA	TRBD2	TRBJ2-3	CASSDLPGGPRTDTQYF	TGTGCCAGCAGCGACCTCCCGGGGGGACCCCGCACAGATACGCAGTATTTT
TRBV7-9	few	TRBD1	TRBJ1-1	CASSRDRTTTEAFF	TGTGCCAGCAGCCGGGACAGGACCACCACTGAAGCTTTCTTT
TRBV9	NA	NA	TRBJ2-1	CASSVLQGNYNEQFF	TGTGCCAGCAGCGTATTGCAGGGTAACTACAATGAGCAGTTCTTC
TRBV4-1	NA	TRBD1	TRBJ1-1	CASSQEGTGANTEAFF	TGCGCCAGCAGCCAAGAGGGGACAGGGGCTAACACTGAAGCTTTCTTT
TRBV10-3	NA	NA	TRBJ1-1	CAISDAREAFF	TGTGCCATCAGTGATGCCAGGGAAGCTTTCTTT
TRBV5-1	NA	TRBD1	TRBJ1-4	CASKPSQGSNEKLFF	TGCGCCAGCAAACCGTCACAGGGGTCTAATGAAAAACTGTTTTTT
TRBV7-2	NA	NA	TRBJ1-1	CASSLIWPRGEVNTEAFF	TGTGCCAGCAGCTTAATCTGGCCCCGGGGGGAAGTGAACACTGAAGCTTTCTTT
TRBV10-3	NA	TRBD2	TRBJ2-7	CAINPGPGTSGYEQYF	TGTGCCATCAACCCCGGTCCCGGGACTAGCGGCTACGAGCAGTACTTC
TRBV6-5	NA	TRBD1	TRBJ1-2	CASSSTRTGDYGYTF	TGTGCCAGCAGTTCCACTCGGACAGGGGATTATGGCTACACCTTC
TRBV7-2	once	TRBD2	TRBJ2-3	CASSPRWTSGGLSTDTQYF	TGTGCCAGCAGCCCCCGGTGGACTAGCGGGGGTCTCAGCACAGATACGCAGTATTTT
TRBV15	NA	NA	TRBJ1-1	CATSREGGAGTEAFF	TGTGCCACCAGCAGAGAGGGGGGGGCGGGGACTGAAGCTTTCTTT
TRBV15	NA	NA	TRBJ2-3	CATSSLRGPYTDTQYF	TGTGCCACCAGCAGTTTGCGGGGGCCTTACACAGATACGCAGTATTTT
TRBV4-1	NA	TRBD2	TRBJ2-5	CASSQIWEGLNQETQYF	TGCGCCAGCAGCCAAATTTGGGAGGGGTTAAATCAAGAGACCCAGTACTTC
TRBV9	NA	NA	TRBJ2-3	CASSVGAGGTDTQYF	TGTGCCAGCAGCGTAGGGGCAGGGGGCACAGATACGCAGTATTTT
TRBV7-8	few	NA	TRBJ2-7	CASSYSRTYEQYF	TGTGCCAGCAGCTACTCGCGAACCTACGAGCAGTACTTC
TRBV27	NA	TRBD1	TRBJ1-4	CASRIGTANEKLFF	TGTGCCAGCAGGATCGGGACAGCAAATGAAAAACTGTTTTTT
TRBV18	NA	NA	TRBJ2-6	CASSPLPRGGRSGANVLTF	TGTGCCAGCTCACCCCTTCCGAGGGGAGGACGCTCTGGGGCCAACGTCCTGACTTTC